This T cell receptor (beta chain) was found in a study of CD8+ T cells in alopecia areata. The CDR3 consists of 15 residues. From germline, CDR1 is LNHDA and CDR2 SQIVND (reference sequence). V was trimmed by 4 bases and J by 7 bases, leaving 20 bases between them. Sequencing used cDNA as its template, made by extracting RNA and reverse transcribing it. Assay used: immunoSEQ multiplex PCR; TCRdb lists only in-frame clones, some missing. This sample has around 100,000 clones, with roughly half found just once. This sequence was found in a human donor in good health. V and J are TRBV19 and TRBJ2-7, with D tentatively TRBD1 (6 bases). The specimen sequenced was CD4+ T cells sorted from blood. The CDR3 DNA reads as TGTGCCAGTAGTACCGAACTGACAGGAGCAATGGAGCAGTACTTC. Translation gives CASSTELTGAMEQYF.